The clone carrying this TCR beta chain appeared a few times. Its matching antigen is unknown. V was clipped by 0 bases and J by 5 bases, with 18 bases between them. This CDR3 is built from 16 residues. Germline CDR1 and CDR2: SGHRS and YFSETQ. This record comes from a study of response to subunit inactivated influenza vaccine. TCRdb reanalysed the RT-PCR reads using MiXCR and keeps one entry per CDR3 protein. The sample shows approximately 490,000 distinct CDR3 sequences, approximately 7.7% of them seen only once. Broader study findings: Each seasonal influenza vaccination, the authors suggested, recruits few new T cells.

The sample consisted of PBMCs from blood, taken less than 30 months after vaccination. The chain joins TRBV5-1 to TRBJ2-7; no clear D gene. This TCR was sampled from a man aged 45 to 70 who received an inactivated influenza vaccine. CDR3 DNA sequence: TGCGCCAGCAGCTTGGCCATTAGAGGATCTGCAGACGAGCAGTACTTC. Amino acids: CASSLAIRGSADEQYF.